The sequence of this T cell receptor beta chain was determined in a study of T cell repertoires in cytomegalovirus infection. Study as a whole: TCR beta signatures that were public indicated CMV infection and matching HLA type.

V was shortened by 3 bases and J by 0 bases, with 19 bases between the two germline ends. From germline, CDR1 is SGDLS and CDR2 YYNGEE. This CDR3 has 18 residues. Regarding the study as a whole: CMV carriers having the relevant HLA were flagged by cumulative public TCR beta family frequency. HLA-C-restricted TCR beta clonotypes specific for CMV led the ex vivo response.

As regards this clonotype: Its specificity is not known.

TCRdb used MiXCR to reprocess the reads, holding one entry per CDR3 protein. In the table there are more than 500,000 distinct CDR3 sequences, 16% of which are singletons. Sequencing input: CD8+ T cells from PBMCs. The V gene is TRBV9, the J gene TRBJ2-1; perhaps TRBD2 as D (7 bases). The receptor was derived from a human donor in good health (CMV status not recorded). Some clones in this sample may be carry-over from other donors' samples. The chain's CDR3 is CASSARGGVPSSYNEQFF. The CDR3 DNA reads as TGTGCCAGCAGCGCCCGAGGGGGGGTGCCGAGCTCCTACAATGAGCAGTTCTTC.